A single sample gave rise to the 7 T cell receptor beta chains below, sequenced in a study of blood T cell repertoires in COVID-19. Generated by immunoSEQ multiplex PCR, the TCRdb table keeps only in-frame clones and is missing some. The sample has some 210,000 clones; roughly 86% are singletons. The sequencing sample was made of PBMCs or T cells enriched from blood (not recorded which). The receptor source for this set is a man younger than 30 with acute COVID-19.

The chain links TRBV10-3 to TRBJ2-7, with 14 positions matching TRBD2. Germline CDR1 and CDR2: ENHRY and SYGVKD. The length of the CDR3 is 14 residues. V was clipped by 6 bases and J by 7 bases; unmatched bases: 5. The CDR3, as DNA: TGTGCCATCAGCGGGACTAGCGGGAGTGGTGAGCAGTACTTC. Translation gives CAISGTSGSGEQYF.

This chain joins TRBV24-1 and TRBJ2-5; 7 nucleotides align to TRBD2. Per the germline V gene, CDR1 is KGHDR and CDR2 is SFDVKD. The CDR3 is 16 amino acids. The V segment lost 4 bases and the J segment 4 bases; nucleotides outside the gene matches: 11. The CDR3 bases are TGTGCCACCAGTGACCCGCTAGCGGTCGAAGGAGAGACCCAGTACTTC. As protein: CATSDPLAVEGETQYF.

The chain combines TRBV5-6 with TRBJ2-7; D is unresolved. Germline values: CDR1 SGHDT, CDR2 YYEEEE. CDR3 length: 15 residues. The V and J ends lost 1 base and 1 base respectively, with 12 bases between them. CDR3 region: CASSLSHIYSYEQYF. In DNA form, the CDR3 reads TGTGCCAGCAGCTTGTCACATATATATTCCTACGAGCAGTACTTC.

A few counts support this clone. V is TRBV30 and J is TRBJ2-2; 9 bases fit TRBD1. With 2 bases clipped from V and 6 bases from J, the junction kept 10 bases outside the gene matches. Per germline, CDR1 GTSNPN and CDR2 SVGIG (reference sequence). The CDR3 has 16 residues. This CDR3 reads CAWSTGTGLSAGELFF. In DNA form, the CDR3 reads TGTGCCTGGAGTACCGGGACAGGGTTGTCTGCCGGGGAGCTGTTTTTT.

This chain links TRBV10-2 with TRBJ2-7; a weak D match, TRBD2 (6 bases). This CDR3 has 15 amino acids. The V and J ends lost 3 bases and 2 bases respectively, with 14 bases between them. Germline loops: CDR1 WSHSY, CDR2 SAAADI. The CDR3 DNA follows: TGCGCCAGCAGTGACGAGCGGGTACTTACCTACGAGCAGTACTTC. It is translated as CASSDERVLTYEQYF.

This clone occurred a few times. The chain uses TRBV29-1 and TRBJ1-3, with a weak D call TRBD1 (6 bases). This CDR3 is built from 15 residues. Germline values: CDR1 SQVTM, CDR2 ANQGSEA. Trimming took 0 bases from V and 9 from J, leaving 18 bases between them. CDR3 nucleotide sequence: TGCAGCGTTGAAGATCCGGACAGTGAACTAGGCACCATATATTTT. Translation gives CSVEDPDSELGTIYF.

The gene calls are TRBV21-1 and TRBJ2-7; the tabulated D call, TRBD2, remains unverified against the DNA. TRBV21-1 is reported as a pseudogene. CDR3 size: 14 residues. The CDR3 is CASSTGGLSYEQYF. The CDR3 region has the DNA TGTGCCAGCAGCACCGGCGGGTTATCCTACGAGCAGTACTTC.